A selection of T cell receptor beta chains follows, all from one sample in a study of blood T cell repertoires in COVID-19. Profiled with immunoSEQ multiplex PCR; TCRdb holds only in-frame clones, not every one. Here the sample spans approximately 83,000 clones, around four fifths being singletons. Input material: peripheral blood. These receptors originate from a man in his forties or fifties with acute or convalescent COVID-19. Both conserved end residues are part of each CDR3. Each record gives: clone size, CDR3 length, D gene, J gene, V gene, CDR3 DNA, CDR3 protein. The D gene is left open where the match is weak. Size tells how often a clone was seen (once, few, many) or the class of an expanded clone, and some rows leave it out.

clone size: NA
CDR3 length: 15
D gene: NA
J gene: TRBJ2-1
V gene: TRBV3-1/TRBV3-2
CDR3 DNA: TGTGCCAGCAGCCCAAGCAGGGGGGCTTACAATGAGCAGTTCTTC
CDR3 protein: CASSPSRGAYNEQFF

clone size: NA
CDR3 length: 14
D gene: NA
J gene: TRBJ2-1
V gene: TRBV5-6
CDR3 DNA: TGTGCCAGCAGCGGAACGGAGTCTGTGAATGAGCAGTTCTTC
CDR3 protein: CASSGTESVNEQFF

clone size: NA
CDR3 length: 13
D gene: NA
J gene: TRBJ2-1
V gene: TRBV6-2/TRBV6-3
CDR3 DNA: TGTGCCAGCAGTCGGGTAGCGCGTAATGAGCAGTTCTTC
CDR3 protein: CASSRVARNEQFF

clone size: once
CDR3 length: 15
D gene: NA
J gene: TRBJ2-1
V gene: TRBV15
CDR3 DNA: TGTGCCACCAGCAGAGGGTCTAGCGCCTACAATGAGCAGTTCTTC
CDR3 protein: CATSRGSSAYNEQFF

clone size: NA
CDR3 length: 14
D gene: NA
J gene: TRBJ2-5
V gene: TRBV28
CDR3 DNA: TGTGCCAGCAGTTTTTACAGAGAACAAGAGACCCAGTACTTC
CDR3 protein: CASSFYREQETQYF

clone size: NA
CDR3 length: 17
D gene: NA
J gene: TRBJ1-1
V gene: TRBV5-4
CDR3 DNA: TGTGCCAGCAGTTTTAACTCTGCTACAGGGCTTTTTGCTGAAGCTTTCTTT
CDR3 protein: CASSFNSATGLFAEAFF

clone size: few
CDR3 length: 18
D gene: TRBD1
J gene: TRBJ2-7
V gene: TRBV4-3
CDR3 DNA: TGCGCCAGCAGCCAAGATCTAAGTATTGGGACAGCATCCTACGAGCAGTACTTC
CDR3 protein: CASSQDLSIGTASYEQYF

clone size: NA
CDR3 length: 16
D gene: TRBD1
J gene: TRBJ2-5
V gene: TRBV5-1
CDR3 DNA: TGCGCCAGCAGCTGGCCCGACAGGGGCCTGCAGGAGACCCAGTACTTC
CDR3 protein: CASSWPDRGLQETQYF

clone size: NA
CDR3 length: 14
D gene: NA
J gene: TRBJ1-3
V gene: TRBV5-1
CDR3 DNA: TGCGCCAGCCACCCGGGGGGCTATGGAAACACCATATATTTT
CDR3 protein: CASHPGGYGNTIYF

clone size: NA
CDR3 length: 15
D gene: TRBD1
J gene: TRBJ1-4
V gene: TRBV9
CDR3 DNA: TGTGCCAGCAGCGTCGGGACAGGGCAGGAGGAAAAACTGTTTTTT
CDR3 protein: CASSVGTGQEEKLFF

clone size: NA
CDR3 length: 14
D gene: NA
J gene: TRBJ1-2
V gene: TRBV6-5
CDR3 DNA: TGTGCCAGCAGTTACAATGGACAGCACCTGGGCTACACCTTC
CDR3 protein: CASSYNGQHLGYTF

clone size: NA
CDR3 length: 17
D gene: TRBD2
J gene: TRBJ2-7
V gene: TRBV4-2
CDR3 DNA: TGTGCCAGCAGCCAAGGGAACGGCGGACTAGTGTTCTACGAGCAGTACTTC
CDR3 protein: CASSQGNGGLVFYEQYF

clone size: NA
CDR3 length: 13
D gene: NA
J gene: TRBJ1-1
V gene: TRBV23-1
CDR3 DNA: TGCGCCAGCAGTCAAGGGCCCCGGCTGGGAGCTTTCTTT
CDR3 protein: CASSQGPRLGAFF

clone size: NA
CDR3 length: 17
D gene: TRBD2
J gene: TRBJ2-3
V gene: TRBV6-2/TRBV6-3
CDR3 DNA: TGTGCCAGCAGTTACGGCCCAACTAGCGGACTCACAGATACGCAGTATTTT
CDR3 protein: CASSYGPTSGLTDTQYF

clone size: NA
CDR3 length: 16
D gene: NA
J gene: TRBJ2-3
V gene: TRBV7-2
CDR3 DNA: TGTGCCAGCAGCCCCCACGTCGGCAGGGGGGCAGATACGCAGTATTTT
CDR3 protein: CASSPHVGRGADTQYF

clone size: NA
CDR3 length: 12
D gene: NA
J gene: TRBJ2-1
V gene: TRBV6-6
CDR3 DNA: TGTGCCAGCAGTTCGGGTCCCCATGAGCAGTTCTTC
CDR3 protein: CASSSGPHEQFF

clone size: NA
CDR3 length: 16
D gene: TRBD2
J gene: TRBJ2-3
V gene: TRBV7-9
CDR3 DNA: TGTGCCAGCAGCTATTCAGCGGGAGAGGGCACAGATACGCAGTATTTT
CDR3 protein: CASSYSAGEGTDTQYF

clone size: NA
CDR3 length: 12
D gene: NA
J gene: TRBJ2-7
V gene: TRBV6-5
CDR3 DNA: TGTGCCAGCAGTCGGGGACTTGGGGAGCAGTACTTC
CDR3 protein: CASSRGLGEQYF

clone size: NA
CDR3 length: 15
D gene: TRBD1
J gene: TRBJ1-6
V gene: TRBV11-2
CDR3 DNA: TGTGCCAGCAGCAGCCAGACAGGGGGAAGTTCACCCCTCCACTTT
CDR3 protein: CASSSQTGGSSPLHF

clone size: NA
CDR3 length: 14
D gene: NA
J gene: TRBJ2-1
V gene: TRBV7-2
CDR3 DNA: TGTGCCAGCAGCTTTACTCCAGGCTACAATGAGCAGTTCTTC
CDR3 protein: CASSFTPGYNEQFF

clone size: NA
CDR3 length: 15
D gene: NA
J gene: TRBJ1-2
V gene: TRBV7-9
CDR3 DNA: TGTGCCAGCAGCTTAGGTGCCGGCGGCGACTATGGCTACACCTTC
CDR3 protein: CASSLGAGGDYGYTF

clone size: few
CDR3 length: 16
D gene: NA
J gene: TRBJ2-2
V gene: TRBV21-1
CDR3 DNA: TGTGCCAGCAGCAACCCACCGGGACAGGGGCGCGGGGAGCTGTTTTTT
CDR3 protein: CASSNPPGQGRGELFF

clone size: NA
CDR3 length: 15
D gene: NA
J gene: TRBJ2-5
V gene: TRBV7-2
CDR3 DNA: TGTGCCAGCAGCTTTGGGGGGGGGCGAGAGGAGACCCAGTACTTC
CDR3 protein: CASSFGGGREETQYF

clone size: NA
CDR3 length: 15
D gene: NA
J gene: TRBJ2-3
V gene: TRBV27
CDR3 DNA: TGTGCCAGCAGTTTACGAGACAGTCTCACAGATACGCAGTATTTT
CDR3 protein: CASSLRDSLTDTQYF

clone size: NA
CDR3 length: 12
D gene: NA
J gene: TRBJ1-4
V gene: TRBV7-9
CDR3 DNA: TGTGCCAGCAGCTTGCGCCGGGACACAAAGTTTTTT
CDR3 protein: CASSLRRDTKFF

clone size: NA
CDR3 length: 13
D gene: NA
J gene: TRBJ2-5
V gene: TRBV19
CDR3 DNA: TGTGCCAGTAGTAGGCAGGGTTTGGAGACCCAGTACTTC
CDR3 protein: CASSRQGLETQYF

clone size: NA
CDR3 length: 17
D gene: NA
J gene: TRBJ2-2
V gene: TRBV7-9
CDR3 DNA: TGTGCCAGCAGCTTCGGGGGGTCGGCAGGGGCCACCGGGGAGCTGTTTTTT
CDR3 protein: CASSFGGSAGATGELFF

clone size: once
CDR3 length: 13
D gene: NA
J gene: TRBJ2-2
V gene: TRBV28
CDR3 DNA: TGTGCCAGCAGTCTAAAAAACACCGGGGAGCTGTTTTTT
CDR3 protein: CASSLKNTGELFF

clone size: NA
CDR3 length: 17
D gene: NA
J gene: TRBJ2-7
V gene: TRBV5-5
CDR3 DNA: TGTGCCAGCAGCTTCGCATTCTGGTCGAGCGGTCCCTACGAGCAGTACTTC
CDR3 protein: CASSFAFWSSGPYEQYF

clone size: NA
CDR3 length: 17
D gene: NA
J gene: TRBJ2-6
V gene: TRBV5-5
CDR3 DNA: TGTGCCAGCACCCTCTTCGTGGGGGGCTCTGGGGCCAACGTCCTGACTTTC
CDR3 protein: CASTLFVGGSGANVLTF

clone size: NA
CDR3 length: 14
D gene: NA
J gene: TRBJ1-3
V gene: TRBV25-1
CDR3 DNA: TGTGCCAGCGAAGGGACTCACTCTGGAAACACCATATATTTT
CDR3 protein: CASEGTHSGNTIYF

clone size: NA
CDR3 length: 15
D gene: TRBD1
J gene: TRBJ1-6
V gene: TRBV5-1
CDR3 DNA: TGCGCCAGCAGCAAGGGGACAGGGGTGAATTCACCCCTCCACTTT
CDR3 protein: CASSKGTGVNSPLHF

clone size: once
CDR3 length: 18
D gene: TRBD2
J gene: TRBJ2-7
V gene: TRBV6-1
CDR3 DNA: TGTGCCAGCAGTGCGAGGACTAGCGGGGGGATATCTTCCTACGAGCAGTACTTC
CDR3 protein: CASSARTSGGISSYEQYF

clone size: once
CDR3 length: 15
D gene: TRBD1
J gene: TRBJ2-3
V gene: TRBV15
CDR3 DNA: TGTGCCACCAGCAGCGGACAGGGGAGCACAGATACGCAGTATTTT
CDR3 protein: CATSSGQGSTDTQYF

clone size: NA
CDR3 length: 15
D gene: TRBD1
J gene: TRBJ2-7
V gene: TRBV18
CDR3 DNA: TGTGCCAGCTCACCGATTCCGGGACAGGGCTACGAGCAGTACTTC
CDR3 protein: CASSPIPGQGYEQYF

clone size: once
CDR3 length: 11
D gene: TRBD1
J gene: TRBJ1-2
V gene: TRBV20-1
CDR3 DNA: TGCAGTGCTAGCCGGACAGGGAGGGACACCTTC
CDR3 protein: CSASRTGRDTF

clone size: NA
CDR3 length: 13
D gene: TRBD1
J gene: TRBJ2-7
V gene: TRBV28
CDR3 DNA: TGTGCCAGCAGTTTCGCCAGGGGGCACGAGCAGTACTTC
CDR3 protein: CASSFARGHEQYF

clone size: NA
CDR3 length: 15
D gene: NA
J gene: TRBJ2-2
V gene: TRBV11-3
CDR3 DNA: TGTGCCAGCAGCCGTACGGTCTCGAGCACCGGGGAGCTGTTTTTT
CDR3 protein: CASSRTVSSTGELFF

clone size: NA
CDR3 length: 15
D gene: TRBD2
J gene: TRBJ2-5
V gene: TRBV24-1
CDR3 DNA: TGTGCCACCAGTGCGCCTAGCGGGGGGTTCGAGACCCAGTACTTC
CDR3 protein: CATSAPSGGFETQYF

clone size: once
CDR3 length: 14
D gene: TRBD1
J gene: TRBJ1-5
V gene: TRBV7-8
CDR3 DNA: TGTGCCAGCAGCCTTCGACAGGGGGGAGAGCCCCAGCATTTT
CDR3 protein: CASSLRQGGEPQHF

clone size: NA
CDR3 length: 16
D gene: NA
J gene: TRBJ1-5
V gene: TRBV7-3
CDR3 DNA: TGTGCCAGCAGCTTCGAGGGAGGGTTTGTCGATCAGCCCCAGCATTTT
CDR3 protein: CASSFEGGFVDQPQHF

clone size: NA
CDR3 length: 15
D gene: NA
J gene: TRBJ2-1
V gene: TRBV19
CDR3 DNA: TGTGCCAGTAGTATATCAGCGGCAACCTACAATGAGCAGTTCTTC
CDR3 protein: CASSISAATYNEQFF

clone size: NA
CDR3 length: 14
D gene: NA
J gene: TRBJ2-7
V gene: TRBV27
CDR3 DNA: TGTGCCAGCAGTCACGGGATAGACCCCTACGAGCAGTACTTC
CDR3 protein: CASSHGIDPYEQYF

clone size: few
CDR3 length: 13
D gene: NA
J gene: TRBJ1-3
V gene: TRBV6-5
CDR3 DNA: TGTGCCAGCAGTTTAGTTGCTGGAAACACCATATATTTT
CDR3 protein: CASSLVAGNTIYF

clone size: NA
CDR3 length: 15
D gene: NA
J gene: TRBJ1-5
V gene: TRBV19
CDR3 DNA: TGTGCCAGTAGTATAGGCACAGGAAAGAATCAGCCCCAGCATTTT
CDR3 protein: CASSIGTGKNQPQHF

clone size: NA
CDR3 length: 15
D gene: TRBD1
J gene: TRBJ2-5
V gene: TRBV10-3
CDR3 DNA: TGTGCCATCAGTGAAGGCAGGGGGCTGGTGGAGACCCAGTACTTC
CDR3 protein: CAISEGRGLVETQYF

clone size: NA
CDR3 length: 14
D gene: TRBD1
J gene: TRBJ1-5
V gene: TRBV7-2
CDR3 DNA: TGTGCCAGCAGCTTCGACAGGGCTAGTCAGCCCCAGCATTTT
CDR3 protein: CASSFDRASQPQHF

clone size: once
CDR3 length: 15
D gene: NA
J gene: TRBJ1-2
V gene: TRBV5-4
CDR3 DNA: TGTGCCAGCAGCTTGGTCCAGGGGACTAACTATGGCTACACCTTC
CDR3 protein: CASSLVQGTNYGYTF

clone size: few
CDR3 length: 15
D gene: NA
J gene: TRBJ1-5
V gene: TRBV19
CDR3 DNA: TGTGCCAGTAGTATACAGGGGACGGGCAATCAGCCCCAGCATTTT
CDR3 protein: CASSIQGTGNQPQHF

clone size: once
CDR3 length: 15
D gene: TRBD2
J gene: TRBJ2-3
V gene: TRBV5-4
CDR3 DNA: TGTGCCAGCAGCTTGAGGGCGGGGGTTGGAGATACGCAGTATTTT
CDR3 protein: CASSLRAGVGDTQYF

clone size: NA
CDR3 length: 15
D gene: TRBD1
J gene: TRBJ2-7
V gene: TRBV11-2
CDR3 DNA: TGTGCCAGCAGCTTGCGTGGGACAGGCCCTCGAGAGCAGTACTTC
CDR3 protein: CASSLRGTGPREQYF

clone size: NA
CDR3 length: 14
D gene: NA
J gene: TRBJ1-6
V gene: TRBV28
CDR3 DNA: TGTGCCAGCAGTCCTACAGGGACCAATTCACCCCTCCACTTT
CDR3 protein: CASSPTGTNSPLHF

clone size: NA
CDR3 length: 16
D gene: NA
J gene: TRBJ1-4
V gene: TRBV5-5
CDR3 DNA: TGTGCCAGCAGCTTGGACGGGGGAGCAACTAATGAAAAACTGTTTTTT
CDR3 protein: CASSLDGGATNEKLFF

clone size: NA
CDR3 length: 15
D gene: NA
J gene: TRBJ1-2
V gene: TRBV19
CDR3 DNA: TGTGCCAGTAGCCCCGACAGGACTCCTAACTATGGCTACACCTTC
CDR3 protein: CASSPDRTPNYGYTF

clone size: NA
CDR3 length: 13
D gene: NA
J gene: TRBJ2-7
V gene: TRBV7-2
CDR3 DNA: TGTGCCAGCAGCCCCGGGACACGGGCCGAGCAGTACTTC
CDR3 protein: CASSPGTRAEQYF